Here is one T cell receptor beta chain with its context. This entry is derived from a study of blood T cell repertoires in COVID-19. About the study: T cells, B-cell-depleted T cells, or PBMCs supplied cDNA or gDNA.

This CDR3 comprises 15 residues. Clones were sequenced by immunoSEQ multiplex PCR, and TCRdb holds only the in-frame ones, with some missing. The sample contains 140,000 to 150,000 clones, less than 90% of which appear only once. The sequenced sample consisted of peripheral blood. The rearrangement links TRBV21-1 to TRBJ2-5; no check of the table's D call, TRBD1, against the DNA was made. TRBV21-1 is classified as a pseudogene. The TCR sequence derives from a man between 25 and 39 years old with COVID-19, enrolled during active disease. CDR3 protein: CASSKSAGLQETQYF. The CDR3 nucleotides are TGTGCCAGCAGCAAATCGGCAGGGCTCCAAGAGACCCAGTACTTC.